The 20 T cell receptor beta chains below were found in one sample sequenced in a study of blood T cell repertoires in COVID-19. Clones were sequenced by immunoSEQ multiplex PCR, and TCRdb holds only the in-frame ones, with some missing. The repertoire has fewer than 70,000 clones, roughly 85% of them found once; the top ten carry 20% to 25%. Sequencing was carried out using peripheral blood. All receptors derive from a middle-aged man with acute or convalescent COVID-19.

The gene calls are TRBV6-5 and TRBJ2-1, with 10 bases fitting TRBD1. Unmatched junction bases numbered 4, after V lost 4 bases and J lost 4 bases. The CDR3 sequence is 15 residues long. The germline gives CDR1 MNHEY, CDR2 SVGAGI. This CDR3 reads CASSFGDRGYNEQFF. CDR3 nucleotide sequence: TGTGCCAGCAGTTTCGGGGACAGGGGTTACAATGAGCAGTTCTTC.

CDR3 sequence reads: CASSERGQETQYF. In DNA form, the CDR3 reads TGTGCCAGCTCAGAAAGGGGGCAAGAGACCCAGTACTTC. This chain joins TRBV18 and TRBJ2-5; the D gene is possibly TRBD1 (6 bases). This CDR3 is 13 amino acids long. Trimming removed 5 bases at V and 2 bases at J, with 9 bases between. Germline CDR1 reads KGHSH; CDR2 reads LQKENI.

The chain is built from TRBV11-1 and TRBJ2-3; D is perhaps TRBD2 (6 bases). The V gene's germline CDR1 is SGHAT and CDR2 FQDESV (reference sequence). The length of the CDR3 is 16 residues. The V and J ends lost 5 bases and 3 bases respectively, with 18 bases between them. The CDR3 nucleotides read TGTGCCAGCAGCCTTGGGGACTGGATTTTAACAGATACGCAGTATTTT. Amino acid sequence: CASSLGDWILTDTQYF.

The chain links TRBV4-1 to TRBJ1-2, with TRBD1 matching over 7 bases. Germline V lookup: CDR1 MGHRA, CDR2 YSYEKL. There are 14 residues in the CDR3. The J segment lost 4 bases and the V segment lost 3 bases, leaving 5 bases of the junction unmatched. CDR3 DNA: TGCGCCAGCAGCCACCAGACAGGGCCCTATGGCTACACCTTC. It specifies CASSHQTGPYGYTF.

V and J are TRBV18 and TRBJ1-6; the match to TRBD1 covers 10 bases. Germline CDR1 is KGHSH and CDR2 is LQKENI. Trimming removed 2 bases from V and 6 bases from J; junction bases left unmatched: 10. This CDR3 has 18 amino acids. The CDR3 region has the DNA TGTGCCAGCTCACCAAGTATTGACAGGGGGCGAGGTAATTCACCCCTCCACTTT. Its translation is CASSPSIDRGRGNSPLHF.

The gene calls are TRBV6-5 and TRBJ2-5; 9 bases fit TRBD1. With 6 bases clipped from V and 5 bases from J, the junction kept 4 bases outside the gene matches. Germline V CDR1 and CDR2: MNHEY, SVGAGI. This CDR3 comprises 13 residues. The CDR3 loop is CASRDRGGETQYF. The CDR3 DNA reads TGTGCCAGCAGGGACAGGGGAGGGGAGACCCAGTACTTC.

The chain recombines TRBV4-1 with TRBJ2-7; D call uncertain. V lost 1 base, J lost 0 bases, and 10 bases lay in between. This CDR3 has 15 residues. CDR1 and CDR2 from the germline V gene are MGHRA and YSYEKL. The CDR3 sequence is CASSQVLGASYEQYV. The CDR3 nucleotides read TGCGCCAGCAGCCAAGTTCTAGGCGCCTCCTACGAGCAGTACGTC.

V is TRBV3-1 (or the pseudogene TRBV3-2) and J is TRBJ1-2; 9 positions match TRBD1. Germline lookup yields CDR1 LGHDT and CDR2 YNNKEL (reference sequence). The CDR3 is 15 amino acids. V was clipped by 8 bases and J by 4 bases; unmatched bases: 11. CDR3 nucleotide sequence: TGTGCCAGCTCCGTAACAGGGGGCGGCATCTATGGCTACACCTTC. This translates into CASSVTGGGIYGYTF.

V and J are TRBV15 and TRBJ1-2; no clear D. The V gene's germline CDR1 is LNHNV and CDR2 YYDKDF (reference sequence). Trimming removed 3 bases at V and 2 bases at J, with 13 bases between. This CDR3 has 15 amino acids. The CDR3 DNA follows: TGTGCCACCAGCAGCATGGAGGCCGGCAACTATGGCTACACCTTC. Translated, it gives CATSSMEAGNYGYTF.

The genes are TRBV7-2 and TRBJ1-5, with D possibly being TRBD1 (6 bases). Trimming took off 1 base at V and 6 bases at J, with 13 bases between the two ends. This CDR3 comprises 15 residues. Germline CDR1 SGHTA, CDR2 FQGNSA. The CDR3 bases are TGTGCCAGCAGCTTAGTCAGGGGAATCGGTCAGCCCCAGCATTTT. It codes for CASSLVRGIGQPQHF.

The chain couples TRBV25-1 to TRBJ2-3, with D possibly being TRBD2 (5 bases). CDR3 length equals 13 residues. V lost 7 bases and J 2 bases, leaving 10 bases between the germline ends. Germline lookup yields CDR1 MGHDK and CDR2 SYGVNS. The CDR3 DNA reads TGTGCCAGCAAGCAAGCGGCCACAGATACGCAGTATTTT. Translating it yields CASKQAATDTQYF.

The chain uses TRBV2 and TRBJ2-1; 9 bases are a match to TRBD2. Trimming took 11 bases from V and 5 from J; bases not matched to a gene: 10. Germline V gives CDR1 SNHLY, CDR2 FYNNEI. The CDR3 extends over 14 amino acids. The CDR3 region is CALGGLAGHNEQFF. CDR3 nucleotides: TGTGCCCTCGGGGGGCTAGCGGGGCACAATGAGCAGTTCTTC.

V gene TRBV21-1 combines with J gene TRBJ2-3; TRBD1 was called by the table and not checked on the DNA. TRBV21-1 is tagged as a pseudogene. This CDR3 spans 14 amino acids. The CDR3 spells CAGPAGKAPDTQYF. The CDR3 DNA reads TGTGCCGGACCAGCAGGGAAAGCACCAGATACGCAGTATTTT.

The chain joins TRBV12-5 to TRBJ2-5; 9 bases fit TRBD2. The CDR3 runs to 16 residues. Germline V gene sequence: CDR1 LGHNT, CDR2 FRNRAP. With V trimmed by 5 bases and J by 7 bases, 14 bases remained unmatched. The CDR3 DNA sequence: TGTGCTAGTGGTCAAGATAGCGGGGGTCGTTTCCGGACCCAGTACTTC. Translating gives CASGQDSGGRFRTQYF.

V is TRBV5-4 and J is TRBJ2-5; possible D gene TRBD2, 6 bases. The V and J ends lost 2 bases and 5 bases respectively, with 10 bases between them. The germline V gene has CDR1 SGHNT and CDR2 YYREEE (reference sequence). The CDR3 loop spans 13 amino acids. CDR3 sequence reads: CASSLGGDETQYF. CDR3 nucleotides: TGTGCCAGCAGCTTAGGAGGGGATGAGACCCAGTACTTC. Looking up the rest from reference TRBV5-4 and TRBJ2-5 gives the full variable domain: ETGVTQSPTHLIKTRGQQVTLRCSSQSGHNTVSWYQQALGQGPQFIFQYYREEENGRGNFPPRFSGLQFPNYSSELNVNALELDDSALYLCASSLGGDETQYFGPGTRLLVL.

The CDR3 spells CASSFDRRSNYGYTF. The CDR3 bases are TGTGCCAGCAGTTTTGACAGGCGCTCTAACTATGGCTACACCTTC. The chain couples TRBV6-5 to TRBJ1-2; a possible D gene is TRBD1 (6 bases). Germline loops: CDR1 MNHEY, CDR2 SVGAGI. V was clipped by 4 bases and J by 0 bases, with 12 bases between them. This CDR3 has 15 amino acids.

This clone ranks as medium-sized. The chain links TRBV5-5 to TRBJ2-7; D unclear. This CDR3 spans 14 amino acids. Germline CDR1 SGHKS, CDR2 YYEKEE (reference sequence). Trimming stripped 0 bases from V and 3 bases from J, with 10 bases between. CDR3 in DNA: TGTGCCAGCAGCTTGGTCGGTAGAAACTACGAGCAGTACGTC. As protein: CASSLVGRNYEQYV.

This sequence joins TRBV4-1 and TRBJ2-7; weak D call: TRBD2 (5 bases). Per germline, CDR1 MGHRA and CDR2 YSYEKL. Trimming stripped 4 bases from V and 3 bases from J, with 10 bases between. This CDR3 region has 13 residues. The CDR3: CASSLGLGYEQYF. CDR3 bases: TGCGCCAGCAGCCTTGGACTGGGCTACGAGCAGTACTTC.

This chain uses TRBV5-6 with TRBJ2-3; a possible D gene is TRBD1 (6 bases). V dropped 4 bases and J dropped 6 bases, with 24 bases sitting between them. Germline CDR1 SGHDT, CDR2 YYEEEE. The length of the CDR3 is 17 residues. The CDR3 DNA reads as TGTGCCAGCAGCCTCTGGGGGCCAGAAATCGACTCCGATACGCAGTATTTT. Translating gives CASSLWGPEIDSDTQYF. The whole variable domain, remainder taken from reference TRBV5-6 and TRBJ2-3, is DAGVTQSPTHLIKTRGQQVTLRCSPKSGHDTVSWYQQALGQGPQFIFQYYEEEERQRGNFPDRFSGHQFPNYSSELNVNALLLGDSALYLCASSLWGPEIDSDTQYFGPGTRLTVL.

V gene TRBV29-1 combines with J gene TRBJ1-1; D unresolved. CDR3 length equals 13 residues. Germline loops: CDR1 SQVTM, CDR2 ANQGSEA. With 4 bases removed from V and 4 bases from J, the gap between germline ends came to 13 bases. For the CDR3, the DNA is TGCAGCGTTGTAGGAGGTAAGGGCACTGAAGCTTTCTTT. Translation: CSVVGGKGTEAFF. Full variable domain (missing parts from reference TRBV29-1 and TRBJ1-1): SAVISQKPSRDICQRGTSLTIQCQVDSQVTMMFWYRQQPGQSLTLIATANQGSEATYESGFVIDKFPISRPNLTFSTLTVSNMSPEDSSIYLCSVVGGKGTEAFFGQGTRLTVV.